Listed below are T cell receptor beta chains from one sample, sequenced in a study of blood T cells in healthy people across ages. TCRdb processed the 5' RACE reads anew with MiXCR; each CDR3 protein has one entry. The data contain 1.5 million to 2 million distinct CDR3 sequences, around 36% of them seen just once; the ten biggest clones take up around 10%. Material: blood. The source of these receptors is a young woman in good health. CDR3s leave out the opening cysteine and the closing phenylalanine or tryptophan. Fields, in order: V gene, J gene, CDR3 protein.

TRBV20-1	TRBJ2-5	SASGQLQETQY
TRBV10-3	TRBJ2-7	ATSASGRTNGNEQY
TRBV7-6	TRBJ2-1	ASSLVSSGPLTNEQF
TRBV29-1	TRBJ1-2	SAVGDRVEVGYGYT
TRBV20-1	TRBJ1-5	SARRSVNQPQH
TRBV7-9	TRBJ1-5	ASSPGVGGWNQPQH
TRBV29-1	TRBJ1-2	SARRSGQGTGYT
TRBV20-1	.	SARRFGDRGTYEQY
TRBV29-1	TRBJ2-1	SVEQGREQF
TRBV7-9	TRBJ2-5	ASSLRSGYQETQY
TRBV5-5	TRBJ2-1	ASNPPGYNEQF
TRBV12-3/TRBV12-4	TRBJ2-3	ASSFVLRIRASGRTDTQY
TRBV27	TRBJ1-1	ASSLSNNVRESEAF
TRBV10-2	TRBJ1-5	ASSESEGGRSQPQH
TRBV27	TRBJ2-3	ASLSGRGTDTQY
TRBV7-8	TRBJ2-3	ASSERAGGITDTQY
TRBV9	TRBJ2-3	ASSRGAEDTQY
TRBV11-2	TRBJ2-5	ASSPGGLAGVETQY
TRBV20-1	TRBJ2-3	SARVPPLADTQY
TRBV20-1	TRBJ2-5	SASPLLAGGKETQY
TRBV20-1	TRBJ2-3	SARGQTSGGVDTQY
TRBV5-1	TRBJ2-5	ASSNGRGRAQETQY
TRBV10-2	TRBJ1-5	ASSESKGRGLIQPQH
TRBV5-5	TRBJ2-6	ASSLIARHSGANVLT
TRBV9	TRBJ2-7	ASSARAGTGDDEQY
TRBV5-1	TRBJ2-3	ASRQGDGTDTQY
TRBV4-1	TRBJ2-3	ASSQDYLGLATDTQY
TRBV18	TRBJ2-5	ASSPYGWVTQY
TRBV29-1	TRBJ2-3	SVDLGGRAQY